The rows below give T cell receptor beta chains drawn from one sample of a study of spatial heterogeneity in lung cancer. TCRdb ran MiXCR on the 5' RACE reads and lists one entry per CDR3 protein. There are tens of thousands of distinct CDR3 sequences in the sample; 7.4% occur only once, and roughly 35% lies in the top ten. The specimen comprised PBMCs, sampled at follow-up. These receptors were obtained from a female donor with early-stage non-small cell lung cancer. CDR3s include the opening cysteine and the closing phenylalanine or tryptophan.

V gene	J gene	CDR3 protein
TRBV12-3/TRBV12-4	TRBJ1-1	CASSRGGTLNTEAFF
TRBV4-1	TRBJ1-1	CASRPGTAGMNTEAFF
TRBV6-1	TRBJ1-2	CASSFSGEYGYTF
TRBV5-4	TRBJ1-1	CASSHGEEVNTEAFF
TRBV2	TRBJ1-6	CASSDNQGSNSPLHF
TRBV7-2	TRBJ1-3	CASSPAQYSGNTIYF
TRBV27	TRBJ1-6	CASSIQGLWSPLHF
TRBV28	TRBJ1-2	CASSWGGDSRGYGYTF
TRBV6-5	TRBJ1-5	CASGFMGQGLSQPQHF
TRBV5-1	TRBJ2-5	CASRSRGLERETQYF
TRBV12-3/TRBV12-4	TRBJ1-5	CASTKVSGPQHF
TRBV5-5	TRBJ1-1	CVSSRINTEAFF
TRBV5-6	TRBJ2-7	CASSSCPPYF
TRBV5-1	TRBJ1-6	CASSLGHPKSPLHF
TRBV19	TRBJ1-1	CASSKVVNTEAFF
TRBV5-1	TRBJ2-7	CASSWDWGGGSYEQYF
TRBV5-5	TRBJ2-5	CASSLGQGQKTQYF
TRBV11-2	TRBJ1-1	CASSPKRGGTNTEAFF
TRBV2	TRBJ2-4	CASLPGDKGGENIQYF
TRBV4-1	TRBJ2-1	CASSQDPLLIKQFF
TRBV5-1	TRBJ2-7	CASSETLYEQYF
TRBV5-1	TRBJ1-3	CASSWGQRSSGNTIYF
TRBV7-2	TRBJ1-1	CASSGRMNTEAFF
TRBV18	TRBJ2-1	CASSALTGNDEQFF
TRBV2	TRBJ1-2	CASNEDQTVLRDYGYTF
TRBV19	TRBJ2-4	CASSRTGGANIQYF
TRBV7-2	TRBJ2-1	CASSFYGDNEQFF
TRBV28	TRBJ2-7	CASSEMFF
TRBV12-5	TRBJ1-1	CASGFTGMSSGTEAFF
TRBV20-1	TRBJ2-3	CSARDRDREGTDTQYF
TRBV7-6	TRBJ1-1	CASSLRSSGQMNTEAFF
TRBV7-2	TRBJ2-7	CASSLWGGLYEQYF
TRBV6-2/TRBV6-3	TRBJ2-7	CASTSTALGEQYF
TRBV20-1	TRBJ2-2	CSASDGPGELFF
TRBV7-9	TRBJ2-7	CASTETSGGVYEQYF
TRBV5-1	TRBJ2-5	CASSLLPSPEETQYF
TRBV5-4	TRBJ2-7	CASSFDGSYEQYF
TRBV28	TRBJ2-7	CASIPTDLSFEQYF
TRBV6-5	TRBJ1-5	CASSYSGSQHF
TRBV7-8	TRBJ1-2	CASSPQTANYGYTF
TRBV3-1	TRBJ1-2	CASSRGQVNYGYTF
TRBV7-9	TRBJ1-2	CASSWSAGGLYGYTF
TRBV28	TRBJ1-5	CASSYRGGLNQPQHF
TRBV28	TRBJ1-1	CASSWAYTEAFF
TRBV2	TRBJ2-1	CASKEGHNEQFF
TRBV24-1	TRBJ2-2	CATSDRGHFANTGELFF
TRBV10-3	TRBJ1-1	CAIRRGLGQSLGDTEAFF
TRBV3-1	TRBJ1-4	CASSLATLQGLKLFF
TRBV3-1	TRBJ2-1	CASSQGWTKQFF
TRBV6-5	TRBJ2-3	CASSYSLQGSTDTQYF
TRBV28	TRBJ2-1	CASRQGFLGEQFF
TRBV7-2	TRBJ2-7	CASSTRTSGPYEQYF
TRBV11-1	TRBJ1-1	CASSRATGGTEAFF
TRBV5-1	TRBJ1-1	CASSLGGDGTEAFF
TRBV5-4	TRBJ2-7	CASSFGGFRGTYEQYF
TRBV27	TRBJ2-1	CASSLGGSLSQHEQFF
TRBV13	TRBJ2-3	CASTPGLADRMYTDTQYF
TRBV7-8	TRBJ2-5	CASSLAGTSARETQYF
TRBV20-1	TRBJ2-1	CSARSLFPGDEQFF
TRBV29-1	TRBJ1-5	CSVAGQYNQPQHF